This T cell receptor beta chain was obtained from a study of cytomegalovirus exposure and HLA in healthy donors. The CDR3 is 15 amino acids. Trimming cost V 1 base and J 4 bases; bases outside gene matches: 4. Germline V CDR1 and CDR2: SGHNT, YYREEE (reference sequence). Regarding donors, all were healthy bone marrow donors. The sample holds one count of this clone. Its antigen remains unknown. The PCR ran on 60 Vbeta and 13 Jbeta primers. Measured with immunoSEQ multiplex PCR; TCRdb has only the in-frame clones, and not every one. The sample carries roughly 180,000 clones, around 80% recorded once. The study's findings and limits: Cytomegalovirus status was reportedly diagnosed by the classifier with high sensitivity and specificity. Later genetic work tied a missense DCLRE1C variant to beta-chain V and J trimming.

This sequence originates from a woman in her fifties or sixties in good health and CMV-seropositive. Sequencing was performed on PBMCs. This chain links TRBV5-4 with TRBJ2-1, with 8 bases that match TRBD2. The CDR3 nucleotides read TGTGCCAGCAGCTTGTTAAGCGGGGGTTACAATGAGCAGTTCTTC. It yields the protein CASSLLSGGYNEQFF.